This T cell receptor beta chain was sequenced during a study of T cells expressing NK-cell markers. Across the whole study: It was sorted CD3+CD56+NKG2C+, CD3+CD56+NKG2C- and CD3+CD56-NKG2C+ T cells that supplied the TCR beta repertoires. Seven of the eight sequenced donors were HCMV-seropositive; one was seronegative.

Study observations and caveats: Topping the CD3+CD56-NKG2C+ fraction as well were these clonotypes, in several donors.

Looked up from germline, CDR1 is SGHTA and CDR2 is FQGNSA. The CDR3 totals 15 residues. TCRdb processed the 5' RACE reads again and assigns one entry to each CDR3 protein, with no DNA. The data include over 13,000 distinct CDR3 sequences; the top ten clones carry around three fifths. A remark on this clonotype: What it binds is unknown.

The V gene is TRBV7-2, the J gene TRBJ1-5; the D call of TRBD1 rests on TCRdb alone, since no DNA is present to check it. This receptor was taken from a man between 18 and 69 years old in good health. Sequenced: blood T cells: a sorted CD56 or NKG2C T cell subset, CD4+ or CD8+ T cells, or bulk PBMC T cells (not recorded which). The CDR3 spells CASSLWGNTEQPQHF.